Included here is one T cell receptor beta chain sequence, with context. Antigen: not known. The CDR3 loop spans 15 amino acids. The junction had 6 bases not matched to a gene; V was cut back by 2 bases and J by 3 bases. From germline, CDR1 is MNHNS and CDR2 SASEGT. The entry originates in a study of regulatory T cells in long-lasting Graves disease. Time point reported: persistent/refractory GD, antithyroid drugs over 5 years with positive TRAb. RNA extracted from PBMCs served as the sequencing template. TCR beta libraries were built with iRepertoire HTBI primers and Arm-PCR of CDR3 regions. MiXCR, applied by TCRdb to the multiplex PCR reads, yields one record per CDR3 protein. The table records hundreds of thousands of distinct CDR3 sequences, 25% to 30% of them present only once. Study-level points and caveats: Lower TCR diversity was seen in persistent Graves' patients than in newly diagnosed ones.

The sequence was collected from a female donor with Graves disease. The V call is TRBV6-1, the J call TRBJ2-7, with 8 bases matching TRBD2. The sample here was peripheral blood mononuclear cells (PBMCs), taken when the disease was refractory, from a patient treated with antithyroid drugs. Written as DNA, the CDR3 is TGTGCCAGCAGTGAAAGGGCTAGCGGGTTCTACGAGCAGTACTTC. Encoded protein: CASSERASGFYEQYF.